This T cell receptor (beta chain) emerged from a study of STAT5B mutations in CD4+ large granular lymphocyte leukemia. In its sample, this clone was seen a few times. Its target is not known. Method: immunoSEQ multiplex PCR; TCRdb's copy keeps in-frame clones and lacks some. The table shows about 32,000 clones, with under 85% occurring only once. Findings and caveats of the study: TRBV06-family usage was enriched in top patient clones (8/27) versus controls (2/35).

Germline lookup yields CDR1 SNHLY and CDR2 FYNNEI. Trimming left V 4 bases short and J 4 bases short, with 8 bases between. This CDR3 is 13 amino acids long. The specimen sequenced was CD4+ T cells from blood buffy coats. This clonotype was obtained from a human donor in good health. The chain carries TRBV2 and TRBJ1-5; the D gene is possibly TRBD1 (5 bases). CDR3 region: CASSGGRNQPQHF. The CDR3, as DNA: TGTGCCAGCAGTGGGGGCCGGAATCAGCCCCAGCATTTT.